One sample yielded the 6 T cell receptor beta chains listed below, sequenced in a study of cytomegalovirus exposure and HLA in healthy donors. PCR employed 60 Vbeta and 13 Jbeta primers. TCRdb keeps only in-frame clones here, not all; method: immunoSEQ multiplex PCR. The repertoire holds about 140,000 clones, 80% seen once, with 13% to 15% in the top ten. The specimen sequenced was PBMCs. The source is a woman aged 40 to 50 in good health and CMV-seronegative.

The V gene is TRBV23-1, the J gene TRBJ2-5; TRBD1 agrees at 8 bases. TRBV23-1 is an ORF, with its function uncertain. V shed 3 bases and J 5 bases; nucleotides not matched to a gene: 5. This CDR3 region has 14 residues. CDR3 sequence: CASSHHRTGETQYF. CDR3 DNA sequence: TGCGCCAGCAGTCACCATAGGACAGGGGAGACCCAGTACTTC.

This clone turned up a few times. V gene TRBV19 combines with J gene TRBJ1-1, with 8 bases aligning to TRBD1. Germline values: CDR1 LNHDA, CDR2 SQIVND (reference sequence). After removal of 9 bases from V and 4 bases from J, the junction contained 13 bases not matched to a gene. The CDR3 spans 15 residues. CDR3 sequence reads: CASREGLGTGTEAFF. The CDR3 coding sequence is TGTGCCAGCAGGGAGGGGCTCGGGACAGGCACTGAAGCTTTCTTT.

A remark on this clone: The identical CDR3 is also encoded by other nucleotide sequences in the sample. The V gene is TRBV7-6, the J gene TRBJ2-7, with a possible D match to TRBD1 (5 bases). Trimming took 5 bases from V and 6 from J, leaving 11 bases between them. Germline assignment: CDR1 SGHVS and CDR2 FNYEAQ. This CDR3 is 12 amino acids long. CDR3 coding DNA: TGTGCCAGCAGCCCATCAGGGTTCGAGCAGTACTTC. This codes for CASSPSGFEQYF. Full variable domain (rest looked up from reference TRBV7-6 and TRBJ2-7): GAGVSQSPRYKVTKRGQDVALRCDPISGHVSLYWYRQALGQGPEFLTYFNYEAQQDKSGLPNDRFSAERPEGSISTLTIQRTEQRDSAMYRCASSPSGFEQYFGPGTRLTVT.

The J gene is TRBJ1-4, the V gene TRBV11-2, with unresolved D. V lost 2 bases to trimming and J lost 10 bases, with 11 bases between them. The germline gives CDR1 SGHAT, CDR2 FQNNGV. This CDR3 spans 13 amino acids. DNA for the CDR3: TGTGCCAGCAGCTTATCCAATAGTAGAAAACTGTTTTTT. Translation: CASSLSNSRKLFF.

This clone came up once. The rearrangement joins TRBV21-1 to TRBJ2-7; the table's D call of TRBD1 was not tested on the DNA. TRBV21-1 is tagged as a pseudogene. The CDR3 contains 17 residues. CDR3 protein: CASSSKPLDSLPYEQYF. CDR3 bases: TGTGCCAGCAGCAGTAAACCCCTGGACAGTCTACCCTACGAGCAGTACTTC.

This sequence joins TRBV6-6 and TRBJ1-4; D is possibly TRBD1 (6 bases). From germline, CDR1 is MNHNY and CDR2 SVGAGI (reference sequence). The V gene lost 2 bases and the J gene lost 8 bases, with 12 bases spanning the gap. The CDR3 loop spans 14 amino acids. This CDR3 is CASSYAGAAEKLFF. As DNA, the CDR3 is TGTGCCAGCAGTTACGCGGGGGCGGCGGAAAAACTGTTTTTT.